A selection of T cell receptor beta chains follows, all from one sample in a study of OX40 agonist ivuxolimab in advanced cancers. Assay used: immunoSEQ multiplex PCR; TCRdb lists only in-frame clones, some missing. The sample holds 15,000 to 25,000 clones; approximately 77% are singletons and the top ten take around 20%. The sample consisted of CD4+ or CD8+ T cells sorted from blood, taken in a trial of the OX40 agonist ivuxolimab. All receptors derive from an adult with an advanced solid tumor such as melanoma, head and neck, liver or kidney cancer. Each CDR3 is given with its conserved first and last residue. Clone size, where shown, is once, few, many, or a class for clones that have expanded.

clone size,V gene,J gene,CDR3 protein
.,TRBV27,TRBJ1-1,CASSLRRNTEAFF
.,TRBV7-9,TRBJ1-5,CASSLVRTGGFSDQPQHF
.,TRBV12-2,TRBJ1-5,CASRSYLNREDQPQHF
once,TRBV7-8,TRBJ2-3,CASSSNPGQGYTDTQYF
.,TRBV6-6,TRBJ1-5,CASSYTGFNQPQHF
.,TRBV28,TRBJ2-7,CASSLLTGLYEQYF
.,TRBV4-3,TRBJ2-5,CASSQEAWEGLAGVEETQYF
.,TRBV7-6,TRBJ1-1,CASSQTDRNTEAFF
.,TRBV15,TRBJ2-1,CATRGASYNEQFF
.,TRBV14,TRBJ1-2,CASSRTGGYGYTF
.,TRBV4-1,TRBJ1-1,CASSPITMNTEAFF
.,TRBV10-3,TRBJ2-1,CAIKGTVSPNEQFF
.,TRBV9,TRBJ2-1,CASSVVTSGRRGEQFF
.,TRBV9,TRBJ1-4,CASSVAPNEQGAFEKLFF
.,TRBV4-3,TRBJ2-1,CASSQDDGGVYNEQFF
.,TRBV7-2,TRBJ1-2,CASSLGGQGARNGYTF
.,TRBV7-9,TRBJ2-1,CASSSRGPEQFF
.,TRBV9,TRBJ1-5,CASSVTADSNQPQHF
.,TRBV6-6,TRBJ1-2,CAATQGDGYTF
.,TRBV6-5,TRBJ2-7,CASSYSPGLTYEQYF
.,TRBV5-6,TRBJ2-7,CASSFGVAEQYF
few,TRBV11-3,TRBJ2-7,CASSGFSQGTTYEQYF
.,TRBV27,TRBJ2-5,CASSSSPGDQETQYF
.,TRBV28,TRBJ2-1,CASSWLAGSSSYNEQFF
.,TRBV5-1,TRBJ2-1,CASSFGTLLLGYNEQFF
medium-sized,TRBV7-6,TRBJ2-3,CASSSPRGRISTDTQYF
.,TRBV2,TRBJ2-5,CASSERRKETQYF
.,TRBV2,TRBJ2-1,CASSREFNEQFF
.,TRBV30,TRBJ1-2,CAWRIRTGGGGYTF
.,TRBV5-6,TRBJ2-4,CASSLNSRGNIQYF
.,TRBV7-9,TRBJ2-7,CASSGDQGAAYEQYF
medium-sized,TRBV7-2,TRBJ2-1,CASSLTGQQANEQFF
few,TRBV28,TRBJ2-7,CASSSRDRASRSYEQYF
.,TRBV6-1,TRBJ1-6,CASTHAEDRGLPLHF
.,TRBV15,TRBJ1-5,CATSRGPGTGNQPQHF
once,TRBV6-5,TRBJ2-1,CASSYIGTSGERQFF
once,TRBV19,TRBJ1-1,CASGPGATEAFF
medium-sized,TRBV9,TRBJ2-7,CASSVGPEGSYEQYF
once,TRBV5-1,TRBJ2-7,CASSLMGLAGGTHEQYF
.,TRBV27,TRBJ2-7,CASSLGPSGSHFEQYF
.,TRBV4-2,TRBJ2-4,CASSPIGGDIQYF
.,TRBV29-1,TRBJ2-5,CSVDVLEETQYF